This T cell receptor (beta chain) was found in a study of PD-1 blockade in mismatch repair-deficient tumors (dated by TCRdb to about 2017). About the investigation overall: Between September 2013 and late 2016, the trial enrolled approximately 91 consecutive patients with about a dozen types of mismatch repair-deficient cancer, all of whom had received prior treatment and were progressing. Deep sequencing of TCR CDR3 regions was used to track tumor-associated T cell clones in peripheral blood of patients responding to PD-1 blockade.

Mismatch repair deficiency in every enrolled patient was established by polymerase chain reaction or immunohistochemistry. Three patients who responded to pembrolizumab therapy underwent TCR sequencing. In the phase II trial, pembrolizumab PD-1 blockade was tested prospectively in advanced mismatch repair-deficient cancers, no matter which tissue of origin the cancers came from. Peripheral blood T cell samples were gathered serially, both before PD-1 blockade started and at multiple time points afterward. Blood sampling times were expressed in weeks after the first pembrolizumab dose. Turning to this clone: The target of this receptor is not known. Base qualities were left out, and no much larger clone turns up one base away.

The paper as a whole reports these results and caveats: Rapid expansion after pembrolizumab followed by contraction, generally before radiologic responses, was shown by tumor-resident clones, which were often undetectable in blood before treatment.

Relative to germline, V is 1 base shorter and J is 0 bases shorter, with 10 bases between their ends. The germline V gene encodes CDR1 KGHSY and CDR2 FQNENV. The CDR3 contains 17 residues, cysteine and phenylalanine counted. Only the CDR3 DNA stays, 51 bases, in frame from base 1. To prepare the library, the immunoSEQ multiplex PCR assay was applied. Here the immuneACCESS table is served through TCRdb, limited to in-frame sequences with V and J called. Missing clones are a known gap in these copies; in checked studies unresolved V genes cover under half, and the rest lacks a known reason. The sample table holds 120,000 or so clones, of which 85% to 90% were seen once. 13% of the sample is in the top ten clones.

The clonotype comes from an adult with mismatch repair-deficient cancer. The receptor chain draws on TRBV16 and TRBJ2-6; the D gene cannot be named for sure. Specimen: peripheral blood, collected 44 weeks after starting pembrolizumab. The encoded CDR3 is CASSQYQALSGANVLTF. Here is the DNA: TGTGCCAGCAGCCAATATCAGGCCCTCTCTGGGGCCAACGTCCTGACTTTC. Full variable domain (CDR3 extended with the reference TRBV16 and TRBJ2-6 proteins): GEEVAQTPKHLVRGEGQKAKLYCAPIKGHSYVFWYQQVLKNEFKFLISFQNENVFDETGMPKERFSAKCLPNSPCSLEIQATKLEDSAVYFCASSQYQALSGANVLTFGAGSRLTVL.